The rows below give T cell receptor beta chains drawn from one sample of a study of blood T cell repertoires in COVID-19. Using immunoSEQ multiplex PCR, the repertoire was profiled, and TCRdb retains in-frame clones only, with some absent. The table has hundreds of thousands of clones, about nine tenths seen once. Sequenced sample: PBMCs or T cells enriched from blood (not recorded which). The source of these receptors is a woman aged 25 to 39 with acute COVID-19. Each CDR3 is given with its conserved first and last residue.

V gene	J gene	CDR3 protein
TRBV3-1/TRBV3-2	TRBJ2-5	CASSQPPRVETQYF
TRBV9	TRBJ2-2	CASSAGLAGGTGELFF
TRBV2	TRBJ1-1	CASSGQGFSNTEAFF
TRBV10-3	TRBJ1-4	CATRGSNEKLFF
TRBV7-6	TRBJ2-3	CASSLSARGSADTQYF
TRBV7-2	TRBJ2-2	CASSLAGGSTGELFF
TRBV13	TRBJ2-1	CASSLEILAGGSNEQFF
TRBV7-9	TRBJ1-5	CATGSGVYSNQPQHF
TRBV3-1/TRBV3-2	TRBJ1-6	CASSQDVKSPLHF
TRBV5-1	TRBJ2-3	CASSLGLTGLDTDTQYF
TRBV6-1	TRBJ1-5	CASSEYGAGSNQPQHF
TRBV9	TRBJ1-1	CASSVVGGVTEAFF
TRBV11-2	TRBJ2-1	CASSSVLHRDSYNEQFF
TRBV5-1	TRBJ2-1	CASSRDSPEGQFF
TRBV5-1	TRBJ1-3	CASSLSGVGSGNTIYF
TRBV19	TRBJ2-3	CATQAGHRSADTQYF
TRBV24-1	TRBJ2-5	CATSEGGQGARKTQYF
TRBV2	TRBJ2-2	CASIGQENTGELFF
TRBV10-2	TRBJ2-1	CASSEQGGPYNEQFF
TRBV2	TRBJ1-6	CASSVLGQGNSPLHF
TRBV7-9	TRBJ1-2	CASSLVDRVSYGYTF
TRBV2	TRBJ1-2	CASKARDNYGYTF
TRBV30	TRBJ2-7	CAWSVIYDRKGGYEQYF
TRBV28	TRBJ1-5	CASSSTGQRTYSNQPQHF
TRBV3-1/TRBV3-2	TRBJ2-3	CASTPGDGTDTQYF
TRBV1	TRBJ2-3	CTSSPPSGSSTDTQYF
TRBV28	TRBJ1-2	CASSTSSLYGYTF
TRBV28	TRBJ1-5	CASSGSPGEWNQPQHF
TRBV6-4	TRBJ2-6	CASSDGGGSSGANVLTF
TRBV19	TRBJ2-3	CASAYTGGWTDTQYF
TRBV3-1/TRBV3-2	TRBJ1-3	CASSATGGYSGNTIYF
TRBV5-6	TRBJ1-2	CASSLGQGRPNYGYTF
TRBV7-8	TRBJ1-1	CASSSRTGSVSEAFF
TRBV12-3/TRBV12-4	TRBJ2-1	CASSLDYQRGQFF